This T cell receptor beta chain was captured by sequencing in a study of a mutant IDH1 vaccine in newly diagnosed glioma. Specified time point: week 35, safety follow-up. Vaccination used 300 ug of mutant IDH1 20-mer peptide per dose, with topical imiquimod. Details on this clone: Its antigen is unknown.

The method was immunoSEQ multiplex PCR; TCRdb's version includes in-frame clones alone and lacks a portion of them. There are 60,000 to 65,000 clones in the sample; 80% to 90% occur only once, and roughly 5% lies in the top ten. V was shortened by 5 bases and J by 6 bases, with 18 bases between the two germline ends. Germline V gives CDR1 SGHRS, CDR2 YFSETQ. The CDR3 is 14 residues long. This TCR derives from a man in his forties with glioma. The sequences come from PBMCs, collected from a glioma patient whose treatment included an IDH1 peptide vaccine. The chain joins TRBV5-1 to TRBJ2-7; D not resolved. CDR3 sequence (DNA): TGCGCCAGCAGGGGAACGCCGGGTGGTGGCGAGCAGTACTTC. Translation gives CASRGTPGGGEQYF. The whole variable domain, filled in from reference TRBV5-1 and TRBJ2-7, reads KAGVTQTPRYLIKTRGQQVTLSCSPISGHRSVSWYQQTPGQGLQFLFEYFSETQRNKGNFPGRFSGRQFSNSRSEMNVSTLELGDSALYLCASRGTPGGGEQYFGPGTRLTVT.